The 27 T cell receptor beta chains reported below all come from one sample, sequenced in a study of blood T cells in healthy people across ages. Together with a sample-barcoded 5' primer, a J-beta primer mix was included in a second PCR lasting about 6 to 11 cycles. TCRdb ran MiXCR on the 5' RACE reads and lists one entry per CDR3 protein. The table includes roughly 680,000 distinct CDR3 sequences, around 49% detected once. The specimen was blood. These receptors came from a woman aged 55-69 years in good health.

The sample holds a few counts of this clonotype. The chain joins TRBV4-1 to TRBJ2-1; 12 bases are a match to TRBD2. Germline trimming cut 4 bases from V and 4 bases from J; bases unmatched to any gene: 8. The CDR3 extends over 17 amino acids. Germline V lookup: CDR1 MGHRA, CDR2 YSYEKL. This chain's CDR3 is CASSPRAGTSGYNEQFF. The CDR3 DNA reads TGCGCCAGCAGCCCACGAGCCGGGACTAGCGGGTACAATGAGCAGTTCTTC.

The chain has TRBV5-5 and TRBJ1-5; no definite D call. The CDR3 has 14 amino acids. V was pared by 0 bases and J by 4 bases, with 8 bases between. CDR1 is SGHKS and CDR2 is YYEKEE in the germline V gene (reference sequence). The CDR3 sequence: CASSLVVGNQPQHF. The CDR3 DNA reads as TGTGCCAGCAGCTTGGTGGTAGGGAATCAGCCCCAGCATTTT.

J is TRBJ1-2 and V is TRBV20-1; 11 nucleotides agree with TRBD1. From germline, CDR1 is DFQATT and CDR2 SNEGSKA (reference sequence). The CDR3 sequence is 16 residues long. V gave up 3 bases and J gave up 4 bases; unmatched junction bases: 10. This chain's CDR3 is CSARDGQGAGGYGYTF. CDR3 coding DNA: TGCAGTGCTAGGGACGGACAGGGGGCCGGGGGCTATGGCTACACCTTC.

This clonotype came up a few times. This chain connects TRBV6-6 to TRBJ2-7; 8 bases map to TRBD2. Germline V gives CDR1 MNHNY, CDR2 SVGAGI (reference sequence). The trim removed 7 bases at V and 1 base at J, leaving 9 bases unmatched. CDR3 length: 15 amino acids. The CDR3 loop reads CASNAGGLTSYEQYF. CDR3 coding DNA: TGTGCCAGCAATGCGGGGGGTTTAACGTCCTACGAGCAGTACTTC.

The V call is TRBV30, the J call TRBJ2-5; the D gene is possibly TRBD2 (7 bases). With 1 base removed from V and 2 bases from J, the gap between germline ends came to 14 bases. The CDR3 runs to 15 residues. Germline V gives CDR1 GTSNPN, CDR2 SVGIG (reference sequence). CDR3 sequence (DNA): TGTGCCTGGAGTGCACGAGGGGGAGGGCAAGAGACCCAGTACTTC. This sequence encodes CAWSARGGGQETQYF.

V and J are TRBV9 and TRBJ2-2; 8 bases align to TRBD2. Looked up from germline, CDR1 is SGDLS and CDR2 is YYNGEE. V was clipped by 4 bases and J by 5 bases; unmatched bases: 7. The CDR3 spans 15 residues. CDR3 residues: CASSLRGGGTGELFF. CDR3 DNA sequence: TGTGCCAGCAGCTTGCGGGGCGGGGGGACCGGGGAGCTGTTTTTT.

The sample holds many counts of this clonotype. CDR3 coding DNA: TGTGCCAGCAGTTCCCAGGGGGCGGCAGGGGAAAAACTGTTTTTT. The encoded protein is CASSSQGAAGEKLFF. J is TRBJ1-4 and V is TRBV28, with TRBD1 matching 8 bases. The CDR3 consists of 15 residues. Trimming at V came to 4 bases and at J to 8 bases, leaving 9 bases not matched to a gene. Per the germline V gene, CDR1 is MDHEN and CDR2 is SYDVKM. The complete variable domain, with remaining parts taken from reference TRBV28 and TRBJ1-4, reads DVKVTQSSRYLVKRTGEKVFLECVQDMDHENMFWYRQDPGLGLRLIYFSYDVKMKEKGDIPEGYSVSREKKERFSLILESASTNQTSMYLCASSSQGAAGEKLFFGSGTQLSVL.

Many counts were recorded for this clonotype. The gene calls are TRBV29-1 and TRBJ2-7, with 14 bases aligning to TRBD2. The germline CDR1 and CDR2 sequences are SQVTM and ANQGSEA. Unmatched junction bases numbered 3, after V lost 6 bases and J lost 2 bases. The CDR3 contains 14 residues. CDR3 residues: CSVGTSGSTYEQYF. The CDR3 DNA is TGCAGCGTGGGGACTAGCGGGAGTACCTACGAGCAGTACTTC.

This clonotype has more than one count but fewer than ten. The chain employs TRBV29-1 and TRBJ2-7, with D unresolved. The CDR3 runs 11 residues. From germline, CDR1 is SQVTM and CDR2 ANQGSEA. Trimming took off 7 bases at V and 7 bases at J, with 14 bases between the two ends. CDR3 in amino acids: CSGAISEEQYF. The CDR3 DNA reads TGCAGCGGGGCAATCAGCGAGGAGCAGTACTTC.

This chain links TRBV7-6 with TRBJ2-3, with 11 bases that match TRBD1. The CDR3 is 16 residues long. V lost 1 base to trimming and J lost 3 bases; unmatched junction nucleotides: 3. The germline gives CDR1 SGHVS, CDR2 FNYEAQ. The CDR3 is CASSLDRDRGTDTQYF. The CDR3 DNA reads as TGTGCCAGCAGCTTAGACCGGGACAGGGGGACAGATACGCAGTATTTT.

This sequence joins TRBV5-1 and TRBJ2-1; no firm D call. Germline CDR1 SGHRS, CDR2 YFSETQ. This CDR3 has 15 amino acids. V was trimmed by 4 bases and J by 0 bases, leaving 11 bases between them. The DNA of the CDR3 is TGCGCCAGCAGCCCGGCCTGGGGCTCCTACAATGAGCAGTTCTTC. This sequence encodes CASSPAWGSYNEQFF.

The chain has TRBV29-1 and TRBJ1-3, with 8 bases fitting TRBD1. Germline CDR1 is SQVTM and CDR2 is ANQGSEA. There are 14 residues in the CDR3. V was pared by 3 bases and J by 6 bases, with 7 bases of the junction left unmatched. CDR3 DNA: TGCAGCGTTGAGGTCAGGGGGCGGGTAAACACCATATATTTT. It is translated as CSVEVRGRVNTIYF.

This chain connects TRBV30 to TRBJ2-1; 7 nucleotides agree with TRBD1. From germline, CDR1 is GTSNPN and CDR2 SVGIG (reference sequence). The CDR3 runs 13 residues. The junction had 5 bases not matched to a gene; V was cut back by 2 bases and J by 7 bases. This chain's CDR3 is CAWSLQQGNEQFF. In DNA form, the CDR3 reads TGTGCCTGGAGTCTCCAACAGGGGAATGAGCAGTTCTTC.

This clonotype was detected many times. The chain recombines TRBV5-1 with TRBJ1-4, with unresolved D. Germline-derived CDR1 and CDR2 are SGHRS and YFSETQ. The CDR3 sequence is 13 residues long. Trimming pared 4 bases from V and 16 bases from J, leaving 20 bases between. The CDR3 here is CASSPRTDSLQFF. CDR3 DNA sequence: TGCGCCAGCAGCCCTCGGACGGACTCGTTACAGTTTTTT. Drawing the rest from reference TRBV5-1 and TRBJ1-4, the complete variable domain is KAGVTQTPRYLIKTRGQQVTLSCSPISGHRSVSWYQQTPGQGLQFLFEYFSETQRNKGNFPGRFSGRQFSNSRSEMNVSTLELGDSALYLCASSPRTDSLQFFGSGTQLSVL.

V gene TRBV28 combines with J gene TRBJ1-5; D is unclear. The ends were cut back, 3 bases at V and 1 base at J, with 13 bases in the middle. CDR1 MDHEN and CDR2 SYDVKM come from the germline V gene. This CDR3 comprises 16 residues. DNA of the CDR3: TGTGCCAGCAGTTTGCAAGAGAGCAGGAGCAATCAGCCCCAGCATTTT. Protein: CASSLQESRSNQPQHF.

Remarks on this clonotype: This may be a read error, as it is one base from a much larger clone. This rearrangement joins TRBV29-1 to TRBJ2-1; no definite D call. The closer fit of TRBJ2-7 to the DNA end suggests the J call may be wrong. Germline V gene data show CDR1 as SQVTM and CDR2 as ANQGSEA. This CDR3 region has 13 residues. For the CDR3, the DNA is TGCAGCGCAAGCCGGAGCTCCTACAATGAGCAGTACTTC. Translated, it gives CSASRSSYNEQYF.

Written as DNA, the CDR3 is TGCGCCAGCAGCTTGGTCCCAGCGGAGTACAATGAGCAGTACTTC. Encoded protein: CASSLVPAEYNEQYF. The chain employs TRBV5-1 and TRBJ2-1, with D maybe TRBD2 (5 bases). The J call may be mistaken, given a closer DNA end match to TRBJ2-7. Germline V CDR1 and CDR2: SGHRS, YFSETQ. The CDR3 spans 15 residues.

The gene calls are TRBV20-1 and TRBJ2-3, with D possibly matching TRBD1 (6 bases). V dropped 0 bases and J dropped 1 base, with 14 bases sitting between them. The CDR3 sequence is 16 residues long. In germline, CDR1 is DFQATT, CDR2 SNEGSKA (reference sequence). The CDR3 region is CSARDLGQGRTDTQYF. In DNA, the CDR3 is TGCAGTGCTAGAGATTTGGGGCAGGGGCGCACAGATACGCAGTATTTT.

This clonotype has ten or more counts. The rearrangement uses TRBV20-1 and TRBJ2-7; no clear D gene. The CDR3 length is 13 residues. Per the germline V gene, CDR1 is DFQATT and CDR2 is SNEGSKA (reference sequence). Trimming removed 2 bases from V and 0 bases from J, with 8 bases in between. As DNA, the CDR3 is TGCAGTGCTAGACCCCCGGGCTCCTACGAGCAGTACTTC. Translation gives CSARPPGSYEQYF.

The chain has TRBV18 and TRBJ1-2; 8 bases fit TRBD1. CDR3 length: 12 amino acids. V shed 8 bases and J 6 bases; nucleotides not matched to a gene: 5. Germline lookup yields CDR1 KGHSH and CDR2 LQKENI. Here the CDR3 DNA reads TGTGCCAGCGCCGGACAGGGTGATGGCTACACCTTC. It specifies CASAGQGDGYTF.

There are a few counts of this clonotype. The genes are TRBV27 and TRBJ1-5; D ambiguous. V shed 4 bases and J shed 5 bases, with 12 bases lying between them. Germline V gene lookup returns CDR1 MNHEY and CDR2 SMNVEV (reference sequence). The CDR3 runs to 14 residues. CDR3 amino acids: CASSSRVGDQPQHF. CDR3 DNA: TGTGCCAGCAGTTCCCGTGTCGGGGATCAGCCCCAGCATTTT.

The J gene is TRBJ2-2, the V gene TRBV7-8, with 9 bases matching TRBD1. The CDR3 runs 19 residues. J gave up 5 bases and V 8 bases, and 21 bases lay outside the gene matches. Germline V lookup: CDR1 SGHVS, CDR2 FQNEAQ. The CDR3 DNA reads as TGTGCCAGCGGCTACCTTATAGGACAGGGGAGTGTTGGGACCGGGGAGCTGTTTTTT. It yields the protein CASGYLIGQGSVGTGELFF.

The chain joins TRBV12-3 or TRBV12-4 to TRBJ2-7; D uncertain. With 6 bases removed from V and 2 bases from J, the gap between germline ends came to 11 bases. The CDR3 is 13 residues long. CDR3 region: CASRLAATYEQYF. CDR3 bases: TGTGCCAGCAGGTTGGCAGCAACCTACGAGCAGTACTTC.

The chain employs TRBV10-3 and TRBJ2-7; 11 nucleotides match TRBD2. J gave up 0 bases and V 5 bases, and 0 bases lay outside the gene matches. The V gene's germline CDR1 is ENHRY and CDR2 SYGVKD. The CDR3 runs 14 residues. The CDR3 sequence is CAISTSGSSYEQYF. The DNA for the CDR3 is TGTGCCATCAGTACTAGCGGGAGCTCCTACGAGCAGTACTTC.

This clonotype showed up just a few times. The V and J genes are TRBV10-3 and TRBJ2-5; 7 bases are a match to TRBD1. CDR3 size: 14 residues. V lost 4 bases to trimming and J lost 2 bases; unmatched junction nucleotides: 4. Germline lookup yields CDR1 ENHRY and CDR2 SYGVKD. The CDR3 DNA sequence: TGTGCCATCAGTGGGGGACAGTATCAAGAGACCCAGTACTTC. Amino acids: CAISGGQYQETQYF.

Regarding this clonotype: The junction differs from germline at one of its ends, possibly a read error. This sequence joins TRBV20-1 and TRBJ2-6, with D possibly being TRBD1 (6 bases). The CDR3 loop spans 16 amino acids. Per the germline V gene, CDR1 is DFQATT and CDR2 is SNEGSKA (reference sequence). The CDR3 protein is CSAMPDSLSGANVLTF. Here the CDR3 DNA reads TGCAGTGCTATGCCGGACAGCCTTTCTGGGGCCAACGTCCTGACTTTT.

This chain connects TRBV4-1 to TRBJ2-3; 10 bases line up with TRBD2. This CDR3 contains 16 residues. The germline CDR1 and CDR2 sequences are MGHRA and YSYEKL. V lost 4 bases, J lost 2 bases, and 6 bases stayed unmatched. In DNA form, the CDR3 reads TGCGCCAGCAGCCCTGGACTAGCGGAGCCCACAGATACGCAGTATTTT. It encodes CASSPGLAEPTDTQYF.